The entry below describes one TCR beta chain. The antigen remains undetermined. The source of the sample is a study of T cells in narcolepsy. CDR3 length equals 19 residues. Trimming took 0 bases from V and 4 from J, leaving 19 bases between them. Study-level findings and limits: Healthy controls reportedly lacked the autoreactive clonotypes serially found in patients' blood. HCRT-specific and TRIB2-specific autoreactive clonotypes appeared among same-patient CSF and blood CD4+ clonotypes.

Libraries were prepared by immunoSEQ multiplex PCR; TCRdb keeps only in-frame clonotypes and omits some of them. Here the sample spans fewer than 35,000 clones, around 83% being singletons. The TCR was taken from a human donor in good health. The rearrangement links TRBV23-1 to TRBJ1-6; D ambiguous. TRBV23-1 is an ORF; its function is uncertain. The sample comprised memory (CD45RA-) CD4+ T cells from blood. This CDR3 is CASSQSVGGWRTYNSPLHF. As DNA, the CDR3 is TGCGCCAGCAGTCAATCGGTGGGAGGGTGGAGAACTTATAATTCACCCCTCCACTTT.